A selection of T cell receptor beta chains follows, all from one sample in a study of T cell changes during pregnancy in multiple sclerosis. Using immunoSEQ multiplex PCR, the repertoire was profiled, and TCRdb retains in-frame clones only, with some absent. The sample lists roughly 89,000 clones, approximately 95% occurring once. Specimen: peripheral blood, collected after pregnancy. These receptor sequences come from a female donor in good health, enrolled as a control in a pregnancy study. The CDR3 runs from the conserved cysteine through the conserved F or W.

j_call	v_call	cdr3_aa
TRBJ2-3	TRBV5-1	CASSLEVAADTQYF
TRBJ1-4	TRBV5-1	CASSLDDTPIEKLFF
TRBJ1-5	TRBV5-6	CASSSTDRGRDQPQHF
TRBJ2-5	TRBV27	CASTPSQYF
TRBJ2-5	TRBV7-9	CASSFSGRNQETQYF
TRBJ1-1	TRBV10-2	CASSGGRMNTEAFF
TRBJ2-1	TRBV15	CATSPARVMGNEQFF
TRBJ1-4	TRBV7-2	CASTQTGGEEKLFF
TRBJ2-1	TRBV29-1	CSVGGLANNEQFF
TRBJ2-2	TRBV18	CASSPRVLAGGANTGELFF
TRBJ2-7	TRBV5-5	CASSLPTGRVWEQYF
TRBJ2-3	TRBV29-1	CSVELAGEYTDTQYF
TRBJ1-5	TRBV15	CATSRGSDRWEPQHF
TRBJ1-1	TRBV2	CASSWGQPRTEAFF
TRBJ1-1	TRBV4-1	CASSQVVWGQVGNTEAFF
TRBJ2-7	TRBV21-1	CVSSKVEGRGVSGSSYEQYF
TRBJ2-3	TRBV6-1	CASRPGTDTQYF
TRBJ2-7	TRBV21-1	CASSRKDRLPNYEQYF
TRBJ2-7	TRBV27	CASRTESGRRYEQYF
TRBJ2-6	TRBV4-1	CASSQVAGTSGANVLTF
TRBJ1-1	TRBV6-6	CASSYSGQRSGEAFF
TRBJ1-5	TRBV10-3	CAISDPPGGNQPQHF
TRBJ2-7	TRBV10-1	CASRLLGQNYEQYF
TRBJ2-3	TRBV16	CASSQSRLAQRTDTQYF
TRBJ2-7	TRBV19	CASRKREVSYEQYF
TRBJ1-4	TRBV6-1	CASSEIGGSEKLFF
TRBJ2-1	TRBV2	CASSVVFQGAGLGSYNEQFF
TRBJ1-2	TRBV4-1	CASSSSGTGFPYGYTF